This TCR beta chain was captured in a study of blood T cell repertoires in COVID-19. Overall study context: Sites in the United States, Italy and Spain provided acute and convalescent COVID-19 samples. Nucleic acid was either cDNA or gDNA, and it came from T cells, B-cell-depleted T cells, or PBMCs.

Measured with immunoSEQ multiplex PCR; TCRdb has only the in-frame clones, and not every one. The table has roughly 180,000 clones, around 82% seen once. This CDR3 has 15 residues. Germline lookup yields CDR1 MDHEN and CDR2 SYDVKM. J lost 5 bases, V lost 7 bases, and 13 bases had no gene match. The clonotype comes from a man aged 80 or over with COVID-19, enrolled during active disease. The specimen was peripheral blood. The chain joins TRBV28 to TRBJ1-2; 7 nucleotides match TRBD1. The CDR3 sequence: CASTFGPGQEYGYTF. The CDR3 DNA reads TGTGCCAGCACCTTTGGCCCCGGACAGGAGTATGGCTACACCTTC.